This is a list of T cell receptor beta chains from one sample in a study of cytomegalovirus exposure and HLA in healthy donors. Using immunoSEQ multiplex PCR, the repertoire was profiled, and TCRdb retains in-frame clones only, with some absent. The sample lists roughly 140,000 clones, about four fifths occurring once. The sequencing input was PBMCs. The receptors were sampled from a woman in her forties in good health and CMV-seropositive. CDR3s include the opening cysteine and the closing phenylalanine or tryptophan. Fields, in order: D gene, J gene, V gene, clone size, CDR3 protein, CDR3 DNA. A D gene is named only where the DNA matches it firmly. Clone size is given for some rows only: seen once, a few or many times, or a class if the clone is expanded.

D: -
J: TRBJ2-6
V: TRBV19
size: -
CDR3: CASSLLSGANVLTF
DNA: TGTGCCAGTAGTCTTCTTTCTGGGGCCAACGTCCTGACTTTC

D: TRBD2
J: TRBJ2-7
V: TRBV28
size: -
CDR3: CASSLWTSSLSEQYF
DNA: TGTGCCAGCAGTTTATGGACTAGCAGTTTGAGTGAGCAGTACTTC

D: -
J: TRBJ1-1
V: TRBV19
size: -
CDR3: CASIERALNTEAFF
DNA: TGTGCCAGTATAGAGAGAGCCCTGAACACTGAAGCTTTCTTT

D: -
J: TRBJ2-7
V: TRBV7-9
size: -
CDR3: CASSLRRANEQYF
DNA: TGTGCCAGCAGCTTGCGGAGGGCGAACGAGCAGTACTTC

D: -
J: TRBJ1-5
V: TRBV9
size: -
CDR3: CASSVGGSQPQHF
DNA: TGTGCCAGCAGCGTGGGGGGAAGTCAGCCCCAGCATTTT

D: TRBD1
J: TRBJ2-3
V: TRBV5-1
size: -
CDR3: CASSLGQGGTDTQYF
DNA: TGCGCCAGCAGCCTGGGACAGGGTGGCACAGATACGCAGTATTTT

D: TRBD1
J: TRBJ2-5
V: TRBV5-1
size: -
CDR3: CASSSQQGAGETQYF
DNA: TGCGCCAGCAGCTCCCAACAGGGGGCTGGAGAGACCCAGTACTTC

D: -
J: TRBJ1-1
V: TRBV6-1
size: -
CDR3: CASYNPGWGTEAFF
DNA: TGTGCCAGCTATAATCCAGGGTGGGGAACTGAAGCTTTCTTT

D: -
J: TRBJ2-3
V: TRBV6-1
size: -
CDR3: CASSEPLPGTQYF
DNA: TGTGCCAGCAGTGAACCCCTGCCGGGTACGCAGTATTTT

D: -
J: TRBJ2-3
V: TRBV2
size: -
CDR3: CASSENSRGGVTDTQYF
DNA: TGTGCCAGCAGTGAAAATTCGAGGGGGGGAGTTACAGATACGCAGTATTTT

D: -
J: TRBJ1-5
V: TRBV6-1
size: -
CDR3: CASRRESYSNQPQHF
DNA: TGTGCCAGCAGGAGGGAGAGTTATAGCAATCAGCCCCAGCATTTT

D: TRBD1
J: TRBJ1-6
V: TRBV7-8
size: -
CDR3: CASSSYTGGDYNSPLHF
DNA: TGTGCCAGCAGCTCATATACAGGGGGAGATTATAATTCACCCCTCCACTTT

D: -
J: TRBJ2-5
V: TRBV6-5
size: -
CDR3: CASRGTRQETQYF
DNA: TGTGCCAGCAGGGGGACTCGCCAAGAGACCCAGTACTTC

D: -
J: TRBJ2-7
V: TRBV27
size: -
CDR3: CASRGVNSYEQYF
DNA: TGTGCCAGCAGGGGAGTAAATTCCTACGAGCAGTACTTC

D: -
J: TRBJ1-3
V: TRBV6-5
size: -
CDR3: CASSYFGGSSGNTIYF
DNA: TGTGCCAGCAGTTACTTTGGTGGGAGCTCTGGAAACACCATATATTTT

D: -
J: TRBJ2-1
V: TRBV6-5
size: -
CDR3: CASSYVGTPYNEQFF
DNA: TGTGCCAGCAGTTACGTCGGGACACCTTACAATGAGCAGTTCTTC

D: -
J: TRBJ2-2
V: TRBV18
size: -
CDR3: CASSPVESGELFF
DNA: TGTGCCAGCTCACCGGTTGAGTCCGGGGAGCTGTTTTTT

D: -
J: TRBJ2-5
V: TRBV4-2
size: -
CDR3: CASSQDTEETQYF
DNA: TGTGCCAGCAGCCAAGACACAGAAGAGACCCAGTACTTC

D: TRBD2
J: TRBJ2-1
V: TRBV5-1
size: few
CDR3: CASSQGLAGGVRQFF
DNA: TGCGCCAGCAGCCAGGGACTAGCGGGAGGGGTACGACAGTTCTTC

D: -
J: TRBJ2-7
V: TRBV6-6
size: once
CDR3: CASSHGGGRNEQYF
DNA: TGTGCCAGCAGTCACGGGGGTGGGAGGAACGAGCAGTACTTC

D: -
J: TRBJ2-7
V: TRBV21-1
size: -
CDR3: CASSTGTSGRNSYEQYF
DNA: TGTGCCAGCAGCACCGGGACTAGCGGGAGGAACTCCTACGAGCAGTACTTC

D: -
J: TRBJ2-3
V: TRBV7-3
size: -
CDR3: CASSLTDPTLSKQYF
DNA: TGTGCCAGCAGCTTAACTGACCCGACTCTCTCTAAGCAGTATTTT

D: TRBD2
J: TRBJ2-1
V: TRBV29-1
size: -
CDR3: CSVKLAGEFF
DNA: TGCAGCGTAAAGCTAGCGGGGGAGTTCTTC

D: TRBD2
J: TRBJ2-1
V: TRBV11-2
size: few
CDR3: CASSFSASSSGSGEQFF
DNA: TGTGCCAGCAGCTTTAGTGCGTCGTCTAGCGGGAGCGGTGAGCAGTTCTTC

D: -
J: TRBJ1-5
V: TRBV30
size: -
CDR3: CAWNYGGGPQHF
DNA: TGTGCCTGGAACTATGGGGGGGGGCCCCAGCATTTT

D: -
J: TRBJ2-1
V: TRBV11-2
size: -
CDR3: CASRRGAPANEQFF
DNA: TGTGCCAGCAGGCGCGGGGCACCGGCCAATGAGCAGTTCTTC

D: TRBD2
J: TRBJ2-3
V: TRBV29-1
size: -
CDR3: CSVMGGVSGDTQYF
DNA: TGCAGCGTAATGGGAGGGGTCTCGGGAGATACGCAGTATTTT

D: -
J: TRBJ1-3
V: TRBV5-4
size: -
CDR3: CASSLGAGSGNTIYF
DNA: TGTGCCAGCAGCTTGGGGGCAGGGTCGGGAAACACCATATATTTT

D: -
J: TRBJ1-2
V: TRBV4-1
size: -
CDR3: CASSQGLQYGYTF
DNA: TGCGCCAGCAGCCAGGGACTGCAGTATGGCTACACCTTC

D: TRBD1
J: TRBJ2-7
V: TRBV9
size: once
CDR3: CASSVGQGAYEQYF
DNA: TGTGCCAGCAGCGTAGGGCAGGGGGCCTACGAGCAGTACTTC

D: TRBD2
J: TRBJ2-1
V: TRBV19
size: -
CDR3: CASSPRAGGGYNEQFF
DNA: TGTGCCAGTAGCCCTCGGGCGGGAGGAGGGTACAATGAGCAGTTCTTC

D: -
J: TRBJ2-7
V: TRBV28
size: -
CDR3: CASSLLAGTYEQYF
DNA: TGTGCCAGCAGTTTATTGGCGGGAACCTACGAGCAGTACTTC

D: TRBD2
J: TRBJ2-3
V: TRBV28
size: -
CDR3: CASSLNPRTSDPKYF
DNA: TGTGCCAGCAGTTTAAATCCTAGGACTAGCGACCCAAAGTATTTT

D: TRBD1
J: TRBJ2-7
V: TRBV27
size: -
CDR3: CASSFTGASQLEQYF
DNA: TGTGCCAGCAGCTTCACAGGGGCGTCTCAGTTGGAGCAGTACTTC